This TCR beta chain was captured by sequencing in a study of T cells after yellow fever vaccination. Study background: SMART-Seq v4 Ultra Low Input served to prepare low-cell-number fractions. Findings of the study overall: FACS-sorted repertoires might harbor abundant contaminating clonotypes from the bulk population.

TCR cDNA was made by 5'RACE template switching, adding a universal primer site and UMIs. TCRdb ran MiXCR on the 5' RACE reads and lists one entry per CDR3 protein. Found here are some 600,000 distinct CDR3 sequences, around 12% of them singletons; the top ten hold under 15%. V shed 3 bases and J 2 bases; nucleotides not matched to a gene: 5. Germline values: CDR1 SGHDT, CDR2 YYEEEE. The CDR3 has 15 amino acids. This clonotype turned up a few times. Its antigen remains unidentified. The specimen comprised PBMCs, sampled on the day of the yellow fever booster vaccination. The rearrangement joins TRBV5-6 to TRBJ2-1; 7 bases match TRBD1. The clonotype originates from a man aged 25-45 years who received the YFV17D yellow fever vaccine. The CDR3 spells CASSSGGTTYNEQFF. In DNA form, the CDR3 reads TGTGCCAGCAGCTCAGGGGGAACTACCTACAATGAGCAGTTCTTC.